The sample holds a few counts of the clone carrying this T cell receptor (beta chain). The data belong to a study of blood T cells in healthy people across ages. Through a sample-barcoded 5' primer and a J-beta primer mix, a second PCR was run for roughly 6 to 11 cycles. A single record per CDR3 protein comes from TCRdb applying MiXCR to the 5' RACE reads. The repertoire holds 1.5 million to 2 million distinct CDR3 sequences, with roughly 27% as singletons. Germline loops: CDR1 MNHNY, CDR2 SVGAGI (reference sequence). CDR3 length: 13 residues. The ends were cut back, 10 bases at V and 5 bases at J, with 15 bases in the middle.

Sequencing input: blood. The chain uses TRBV6-6 and TRBJ2-1; D possibly corresponds to TRBD2 (5 bases). The sequence was obtained from a woman between 25 and 40 years old in good health. CDR3 DNA sequence: TGTGCCAACGCGGGCGGCGGAAACAATGAGCAGTTCTTC. Its protein is CANAGGGNNEQFF.